Shown below are 17 T cell receptor beta chains from a single sample sequenced in a study of blood T cell repertoires in COVID-19. Sequencing used immunoSEQ multiplex PCR; TCRdb keeps in-frame clones, though not all of them. The data contain approximately 110,000 clones, approximately 70% of them singletons. The specimen was peripheral blood. These receptors all come from a man older than 75 with acute or convalescent COVID-19.

V is TRBV21-1 and J is TRBJ1-5; TRBD1, as called in the table, went unchecked against the DNA. TRBV21-1 has pseudogene status. This CDR3 contains 15 residues. CDR3 loop: CASSKDVTRNQPQHF. CDR3 coding DNA: TGTGCCAGCAGCAAAGATGTGACACGGAATCAGCCCCAGCATTTT.

The rearrangement links TRBV7-9 to TRBJ1-2; D is unresolved. CDR1 SEHNR and CDR2 FQNEAQ come from the germline V gene (reference sequence). Trimming took off 1 base at V and 7 bases at J, with 13 bases between the two ends. The CDR3 runs 14 residues. Here the CDR3 reads CASSLDRGFLGYTF. The CDR3 coding sequence is TGTGCCAGCAGCTTAGATCGAGGGTTTCTTGGCTACACCTTC.

This clone was observed a handful of times. The rearrangement uses TRBV3-1 (or the pseudogene TRBV3-2) and TRBJ1-5; weak D call: TRBD1 (6 bases). Germline CDR1 and CDR2: LGHDT and YNNKEL (reference sequence). Trimming cost V 0 bases and J 10 bases, with 16 bases left between them. CDR3 length: 15 residues. The CDR3: CASSQDMTGPGPQHF. As DNA, the CDR3 is TGTGCCAGCAGCCAAGATATGACAGGCCCGGGTCCCCAGCATTTT.

The chain links TRBV18 to TRBJ2-4; no firm D call. The germline V gene encodes CDR1 KGHSH and CDR2 LQKENI. CDR3 length: 13 amino acids. The V and J ends lost 3 bases and 7 bases respectively, with 10 bases between them. The CDR3 here is CASSPGSYNIQYF. In DNA form, the CDR3 reads TGTGCCAGCTCACCCGGGTCATACAACATTCAGTACTTC.

The CDR3 is CASSIPGGRISNQPQHF. The CDR3 coding sequence is TGTGCCAGCAGCATCCCAGGGGGGCGAATTAGCAATCAGCCCCAGCATTTT. The rearrangement joins TRBV28 to TRBJ1-5; 7 positions agree with TRBD1. After removal of 6 bases from V and 0 bases from J, the junction contained 11 bases not matched to a gene. CDR3 length equals 17 residues. CDR1 and CDR2 (germline): MDHEN, SYDVKM.

This clone was detected only a few times. V and J are TRBV7-9 and TRBJ1-1; D is uncertain. The V and J ends lost 8 bases and 6 bases respectively, with 13 bases between them. This CDR3 comprises 12 residues. Germline lookup yields CDR1 SEHNR and CDR2 FQNEAQ (reference sequence). CDR3 loop: CASSLRASEAFF. The CDR3 bases are TGTGCCAGCTCACTGCGGGCATCTGAAGCTTTCTTT.

In DNA, the CDR3 is TGCGCCACCACGGGGGGAGAGACCCAGTACTTC. Translating it yields CATTGGETQYF. The genes are TRBV4-1 and TRBJ2-5, with 7 positions matching TRBD2. The CDR3 contains 11 residues. Germline loops: CDR1 MGHRA, CDR2 YSYEKL. J was trimmed by 4 bases and V by 10 bases; bases with no gene match: 3.

The chain is built from TRBV14 and TRBJ1-2; D might be TRBD1 (5 bases). In germline, CDR1 is SGHDN, CDR2 FVKESK. Between the trimmed V and J ends, which lost 5 bases and 1 base, there was a span of 11 bases. This CDR3 region has 14 residues. The CDR3 sequence: CASSDPGFNYGYTF. The CDR3 DNA reads as TGTGCCAGCAGCGATCCAGGGTTTAACTATGGCTACACCTTC.

The chain couples TRBV7-2 to TRBJ2-5; TRBD2 matches 10 bases. CDR1 is SGHTA, CDR2 FQGNSA, per germline. This CDR3 is 14 amino acids long. J lost 4 bases, V lost 3 bases, and 2 bases had no gene match. CDR3 protein: CASSLSSGGETQYF. Here the CDR3 DNA reads TGTGCCAGCAGCTTGTCTAGCGGGGGAGAGACCCAGTACTTC.

This clone was observed once. The chain links TRBV24-1 to TRBJ2-2; perhaps TRBD2 as D (6 bases). The length of the CDR3 is 16 residues. Trimming took off 5 bases at V and 7 bases at J, with 19 bases between the two ends. Germline V CDR1 and CDR2: KGHDR, SFDVKD. The CDR3 nucleotides are TGTGCCACCAGTGGAGGACTGCTTGTCGGGAGCGGGGAGCTGTTTTTT. Amino acids: CATSGGLLVGSGELFF.

The chain couples TRBV5-1 to TRBJ2-3; the match to TRBD1 covers 12 bases. The CDR3 runs to 16 residues. CDR1 and CDR2 (germline): SGHRS, YFSETQ. V lost 0 bases and J lost 6; bases outside the gene matches: 5. CDR3 nucleotides: TGCGCCAGCAGCTTGGAGGGACAGGGGGCTGGCGATACGCAGTATTTT. Its protein product is CASSLEGQGAGDTQYF.

The rearrangement uses TRBV6-2 or TRBV6-3 and TRBJ2-2; 10 bases are shared with TRBD1. The germline V gene encodes CDR1 MNHEY and CDR2 SVGEGT. V shed 2 bases and J 7 bases; nucleotides not matched to a gene: 7. This CDR3 comprises 16 residues. CDR3 sequence: CASSYVGTGAGGELFF. The CDR3 DNA follows: TGTGCCAGCAGTTACGTTGGGACAGGGGCAGGCGGGGAGCTGTTTTTT.

The chain couples TRBV6-5 to TRBJ2-5, with 7 bases aligning to TRBD2. The V segment lost 7 bases and the J segment 1 base; nucleotides outside the gene matches: 3. Looked up from germline, CDR1 is MNHEY and CDR2 is SVGAGI. The CDR3 has 13 residues. The CDR3 DNA is TGTGCCAGCACTAGCGGAGCCCAAGAGACCCAGTACTTC. Protein sequence: CASTSGAQETQYF.

The chain employs TRBV10-3 and TRBJ1-2, with 10 bases fitting TRBD1. After removal of 6 bases from V and 2 bases from J, the junction contained 6 bases not matched to a gene. CDR1 is ENHRY and CDR2 is SYGVKD in the germline V gene. The CDR3 length is 15 residues. CDR3 in amino acids: CAIRPRQGANYGYTF. CDR3 coding DNA: TGTGCCATCAGACCCAGACAGGGGGCAAACTATGGCTACACCTTC.

The chain combines TRBV2 with TRBJ1-5, with D perhaps matching TRBD1 (5 bases). From germline, CDR1 is SNHLY and CDR2 FYNNEI. V was trimmed by 8 bases and J by 4 bases, leaving 18 bases between them. The CDR3 totals 15 residues. In nucleotides, the CDR3 is TGTGCCAGCTCACGGGAGGGGCTGATTAATCAGCCCCAGCATTTT. It encodes CASSREGLINQPQHF.

V usage is TRBV9 and J usage is TRBJ2-3; D ambiguous. Germline V lookup: CDR1 SGDLS, CDR2 YYNGEE. The CDR3 runs to 14 residues. The V end lost 0 bases, the J end lost 2 bases, and 7 bases lay between the germline ends. In DNA form, the CDR3 reads TGTGCCAGCAGCGTAGCGGTGATCACAGATACGCAGTATTTT. Translation gives CASSVAVITDTQYF.

The chain employs TRBV11-3 and TRBJ2-5, with 13 positions matching TRBD2. Germline-derived CDR1 and CDR2 are SGHNT and YENEEA. The CDR3 is made up of 16 amino acids. The V and J ends lost 4 bases and 5 bases, in that order; junction bases with no gene match: 7. The chain's CDR3 is CASSSGLAGAGETQYF. CDR3 nucleotides: TGTGCCAGCAGCTCAGGACTAGCGGGAGCAGGGGAGACCCAGTACTTC.